The clone carrying this T cell receptor beta chain was observed at least ten times. This record comes from a study of early T cells in non-severe SARS-CoV-2 infection. Attached unique molecular identifiers marked individual cDNA molecules. MiXCR, applied by TCRdb to the 5' RACE reads, yields one record per CDR3 protein. The data contain fewer than 120,000 distinct CDR3 sequences, over 9.5% of them seen just once; the ten biggest clones take up 3.8%. The J segment lost 5 bases and the V segment lost 0 bases, leaving 6 bases of the junction unmatched. The CDR3 runs 15 residues. Per germline, CDR1 SGHNT and CDR2 YYREEE (reference sequence).

The clonotype comes from an adult who was a healthcare worker with PCR-confirmed SARS-CoV-2 infection or an uninfected control (not recorded which). This specimen was whole blood, taken at baseline. The chain carries TRBV5-4 and TRBJ2-7; TRBD2 matches 9 bases. The CDR3: CASSLAPSGMDEQYF. The CDR3 DNA follows: TGTGCCAGCAGCTTGGCGCCTAGCGGGATGGACGAGCAGTACTTC.